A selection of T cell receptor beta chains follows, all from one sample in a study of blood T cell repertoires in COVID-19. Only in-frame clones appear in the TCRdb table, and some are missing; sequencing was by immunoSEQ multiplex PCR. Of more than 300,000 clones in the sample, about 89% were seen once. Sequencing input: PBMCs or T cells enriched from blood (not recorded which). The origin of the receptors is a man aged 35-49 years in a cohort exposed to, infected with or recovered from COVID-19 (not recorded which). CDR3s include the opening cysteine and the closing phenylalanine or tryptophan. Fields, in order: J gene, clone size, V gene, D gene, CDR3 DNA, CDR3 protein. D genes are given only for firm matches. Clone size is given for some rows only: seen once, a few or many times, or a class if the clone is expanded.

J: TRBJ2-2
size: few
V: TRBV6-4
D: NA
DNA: TGTGCCAGCAGTTCCCAGGGTCTGAACACCGGGGAGCTGTTTTTT
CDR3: CASSSQGLNTGELFF

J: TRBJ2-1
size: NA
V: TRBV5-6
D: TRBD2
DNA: TGTGCCAGCAGCTTGTCGCGGGAGGAATACAATGAGCAGTTCTTC
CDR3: CASSLSREEYNEQFF

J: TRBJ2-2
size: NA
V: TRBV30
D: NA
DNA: TGTGCCTGGAGTGTACAGCACAGGGTGGGGAACACCGGGGAGCTGTTTTTT
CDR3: CAWSVQHRVGNTGELFF

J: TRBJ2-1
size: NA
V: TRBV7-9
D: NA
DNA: TGTGCCAGCAGCCCCCCGGGGGTCGATGAGCAGTTCTTC
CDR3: CASSPPGVDEQFF

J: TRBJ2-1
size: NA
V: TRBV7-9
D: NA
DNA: TGTGCCAGCAGCTTAGTCCGGGAGCAGTTCTTC
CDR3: CASSLVREQFF

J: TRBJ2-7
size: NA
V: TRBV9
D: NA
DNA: TGTGCCAGCAGCGGACAGGTAACTCCCTACGAGCAGTACTTC
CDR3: CASSGQVTPYEQYF

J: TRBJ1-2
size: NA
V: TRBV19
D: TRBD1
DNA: TGTGCCAGTAAGACAGGGGGCGGCTACACCTTC
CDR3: CASKTGGGYTF

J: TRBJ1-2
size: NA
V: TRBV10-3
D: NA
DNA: TGTGCCATCAATTCAGGGTACGATGGCTACACCTTC
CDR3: CAINSGYDGYTF

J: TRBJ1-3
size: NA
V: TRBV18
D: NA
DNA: TGTGCCAGCTCACCATCCGGGGTAGGCTCTGGAAACACCATATATTTT
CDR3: CASSPSGVGSGNTIYF

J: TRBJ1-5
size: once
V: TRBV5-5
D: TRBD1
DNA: TGTGCCAGCAGCTTCGCGACAGGGAATCAGCCCCAGCATTTT
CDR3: CASSFATGNQPQHF

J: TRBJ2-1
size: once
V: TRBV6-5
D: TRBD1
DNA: TGTGCCAGCAGGTTGGGACAGGGGGCCAATGAGCAGTTCTTC
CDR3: CASRLGQGANEQFF

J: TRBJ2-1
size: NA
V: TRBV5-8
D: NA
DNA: TGTGCCAGCAGCTTGGTAAACAATGAGCAGTTCTTC
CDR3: CASSLVNNEQFF

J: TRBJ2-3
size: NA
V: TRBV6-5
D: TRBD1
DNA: TGTGCCAGCAGTTTCACAGGGGAGTGGACAGATACGCAGTATTTT
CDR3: CASSFTGEWTDTQYF

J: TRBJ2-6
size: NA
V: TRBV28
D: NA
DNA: TGTGCCAGCAGCCCTGGGGCGGCGGCCGAATCCGGGGCCAACGTCCTGACTTTC
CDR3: CASSPGAAAESGANVLTF

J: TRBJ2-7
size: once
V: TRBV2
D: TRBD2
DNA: TGTGCCAGCGTCAGCGGGAGAATGACTTACGAGCAGTACTTC
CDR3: CASVSGRMTYEQYF

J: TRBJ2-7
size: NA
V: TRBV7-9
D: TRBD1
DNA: TGTGCCAGCAGCTACCGACAGGGACCGGGATACGAGCAGTACTTC
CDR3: CASSYRQGPGYEQYF

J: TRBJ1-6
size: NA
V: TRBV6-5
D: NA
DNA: TGTGCCAGTAACCAAGGGGGAAATAATTCACCCCTCCACTTT
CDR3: CASNQGGNNSPLHF

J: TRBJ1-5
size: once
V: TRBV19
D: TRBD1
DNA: TGTGCCAGTAGTTCACGGGGACAGGGGGTTCGTCAGCCCCAGCATTTT
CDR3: CASSSRGQGVRQPQHF

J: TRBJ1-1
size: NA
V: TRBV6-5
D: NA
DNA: TGTGCCAGCAGCGGCAGGGGAAACACTGAAGCTTTCTTT
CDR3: CASSGRGNTEAFF

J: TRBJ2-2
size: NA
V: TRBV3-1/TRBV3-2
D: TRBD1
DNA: TGTGCCAGCAGAGGACAGGGGACCCTTACCGGGGAGCTGTTTTTT
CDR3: CASRGQGTLTGELFF

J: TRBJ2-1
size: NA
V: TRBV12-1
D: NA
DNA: TGTGCCAGCAGCTTGAGACTAGCGTCCTACAATGAGCAGTTCTTC
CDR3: CASSLRLASYNEQFF

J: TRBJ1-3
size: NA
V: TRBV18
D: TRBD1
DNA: TGTGCCAGCTCATTCGACAGGGGCTCTGGAAACACCATATATTTT
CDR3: CASSFDRGSGNTIYF

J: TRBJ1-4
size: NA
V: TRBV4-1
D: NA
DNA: TGCGCCAGCAGCCAAGATCCTGAGGGCGGGGCCGAAAAACTGTTTTTT
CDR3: CASSQDPEGGAEKLFF

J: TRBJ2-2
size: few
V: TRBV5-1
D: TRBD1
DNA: TGCGCCAGCAGCTTGGGGGACAGGGGGAACACCGGGGAGCTGTTTTTT
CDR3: CASSLGDRGNTGELFF

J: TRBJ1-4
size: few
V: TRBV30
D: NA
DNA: TGTGCCTACGCCCGAGGTAATGAAAAACTGTTTTTT
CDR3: CAYARGNEKLFF

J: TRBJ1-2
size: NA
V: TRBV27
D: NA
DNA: TGTGCCAGCAGCCATTACCTGACAGGTAGCGGCTACACCTTC
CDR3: CASSHYLTGSGYTF

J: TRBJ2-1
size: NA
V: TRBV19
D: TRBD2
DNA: TGTGCCAGTCGACCTGCTGGGACTAGCGGTGTTGAGCAGTTCTTC
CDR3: CASRPAGTSGVEQFF

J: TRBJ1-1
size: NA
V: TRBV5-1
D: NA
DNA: TGCGCCAGCAGCTTGGGTCTGGGAGGAAACACTGAAGCTTTCTTT
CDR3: CASSLGLGGNTEAFF

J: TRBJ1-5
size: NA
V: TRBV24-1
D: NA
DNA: TGTGCCACCAGTGAATCAGTGGGCAGGATGAATCAGCCCCAGCATTTT
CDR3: CATSESVGRMNQPQHF

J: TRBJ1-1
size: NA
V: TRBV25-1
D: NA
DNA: TGTGCCAGCAGTGAATTCGACACCGCTGAAGCTTTCTTT
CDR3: CASSEFDTAEAFF

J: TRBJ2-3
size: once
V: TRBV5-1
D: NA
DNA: TGCGCCAGCAGCCACAGGGCTTGGACAGATACGCAGTATTTT
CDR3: CASSHRAWTDTQYF

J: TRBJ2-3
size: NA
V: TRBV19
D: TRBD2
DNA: TGTGCCAGTAGTAGTCAGTCTAGCGGGACGCAGTATTTT
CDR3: CASSSQSSGTQYF

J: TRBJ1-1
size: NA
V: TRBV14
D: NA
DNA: TGTGCCAGCAGCCACAGGGGAAGGGGCACTGAAGCTTTCTTT
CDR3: CASSHRGRGTEAFF

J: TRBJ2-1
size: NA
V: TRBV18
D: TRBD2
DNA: TGTGCCAGCTCACTAACGACTAGCTCCAGACAAAGCGGTGAGCAGTTCTTC
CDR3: CASSLTTSSRQSGEQFF

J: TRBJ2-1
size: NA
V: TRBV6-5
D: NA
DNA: TGTGCCAGCGAGAGGAATGAGCAGTTCTTC
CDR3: CASERNEQFF

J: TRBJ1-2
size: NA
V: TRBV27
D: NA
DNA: TGTGCCAGCAGTCCCGTCTCCAAACTCTATGGCTACACCTTC
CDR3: CASSPVSKLYGYTF

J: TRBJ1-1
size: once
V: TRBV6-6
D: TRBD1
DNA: TGTGCCAGCGCCGGGCAGGGGGGCACTGAAGCTTTCTTT
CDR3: CASAGQGGTEAFF

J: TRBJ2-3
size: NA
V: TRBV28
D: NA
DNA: TGTGCCAACGCGGACTCATCCACAGATACGCAGTATTTT
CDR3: CANADSSTDTQYF

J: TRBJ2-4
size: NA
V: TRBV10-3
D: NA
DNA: TGTGCCATCAGTGAGTCTGGGAGCGGCATTCAGTACTTT
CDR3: CAISESGSGIQYF

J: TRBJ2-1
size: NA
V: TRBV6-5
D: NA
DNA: TGTGCCAGCAGCCCAGGACTCGATTCCTACAATGAGCAGTTCTTC
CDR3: CASSPGLDSYNEQFF

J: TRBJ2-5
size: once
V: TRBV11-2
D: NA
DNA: TGTGCCAGCAGCTTAGCTGCGGACAGATTAGGAGAGACCCAGTACTTC
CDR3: CASSLAADRLGETQYF

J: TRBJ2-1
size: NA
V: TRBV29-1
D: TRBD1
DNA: TGCAGCCTCGGGACAGGGGGCTACAATGAGCAGTTCTTC
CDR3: CSLGTGGYNEQFF

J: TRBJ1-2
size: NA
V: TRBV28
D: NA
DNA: TGTGCCAGCAGTTCCCCCAGTTACTATGGCTACACCTTC
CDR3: CASSSPSYYGYTF

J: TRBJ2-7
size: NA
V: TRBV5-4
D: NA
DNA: TGTGCCAGCAGCAACCGGGGGGAGCAGTACTTC
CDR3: CASSNRGEQYF

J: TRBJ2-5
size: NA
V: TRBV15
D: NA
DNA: TGTGCCACCAGCAGAGTAACGGAGGGGTACCAAGAGACCCAGTACTTC
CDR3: CATSRVTEGYQETQYF

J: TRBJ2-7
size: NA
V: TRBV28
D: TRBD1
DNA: TGTGCCAGCAGTAACACCGGGACAGGGTTAAACGAGCAGTACTTC
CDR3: CASSNTGTGLNEQYF

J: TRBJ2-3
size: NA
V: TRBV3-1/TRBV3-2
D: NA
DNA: TGTGCCAGCAGACCGACCGGGACACACGACACAGATACGCAGTATTTT
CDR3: CASRPTGTHDTDTQYF

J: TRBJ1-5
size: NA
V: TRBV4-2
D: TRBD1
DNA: TGTGCCAGCAGCCAAGTAACGGGACAGGGGGCTGGCCAGCCCCAGCATTTT
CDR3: CASSQVTGQGAGQPQHF

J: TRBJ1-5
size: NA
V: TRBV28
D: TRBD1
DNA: TGTGCCAGCAGTTTGGGACAGGGGGCTGGACAGCCCCAGCATTTT
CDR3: CASSLGQGAGQPQHF

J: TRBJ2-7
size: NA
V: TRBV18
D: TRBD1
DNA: TGTGCCAGCTCAGATGCCAGGGGGTTTTTCGAGCAGTACTTC
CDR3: CASSDARGFFEQYF

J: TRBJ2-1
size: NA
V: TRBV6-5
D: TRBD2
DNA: TGTGCCAGCAGTAGCCCGACTAGCGGTAACTATGAGCAGTTCTTC
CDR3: CASSSPTSGNYEQFF

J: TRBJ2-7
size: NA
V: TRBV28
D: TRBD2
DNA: TGTGCCAGCAGTTTATTACTAGCGGGCTCCTACGAGCAGTACTTC
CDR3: CASSLLLAGSYEQYF

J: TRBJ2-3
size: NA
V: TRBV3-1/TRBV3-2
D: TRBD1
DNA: TGTGCCAGCAGCCAAGGTGCCAGGGGGCCAGATACGCAGTATTTT
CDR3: CASSQGARGPDTQYF

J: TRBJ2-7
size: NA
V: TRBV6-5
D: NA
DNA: TGTGCCAGCAGTTCAACCGGGACACTTTACTTC
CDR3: CASSSTGTLYF

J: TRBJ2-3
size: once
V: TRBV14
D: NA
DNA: TGTGCCAGCAGCGGGTCAGGTGGACACGTAGATACGCAGTATTTT
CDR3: CASSGSGGHVDTQYF

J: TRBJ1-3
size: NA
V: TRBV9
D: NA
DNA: TGTGCCAGCAGCGCCGGGACAAATGGAAACACCATATATTTT
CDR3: CASSAGTNGNTIYF

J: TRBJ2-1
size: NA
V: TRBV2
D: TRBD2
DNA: TGTGCCAGCAGTGACGGGCTAGCGGGAGAGGTTGAGCAGTTCTTC
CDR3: CASSDGLAGEVEQFF